Below, 10 T cell receptor beta chains from the same sample are listed, as sequenced in a study of graft-versus-host responses after intestinal transplantation. Sequencing used immunoSEQ multiplex PCR; TCRdb keeps in-frame clones, though not all of them. The sample shows just under 65,000 clones, about nine tenths of them seen only once. Tissue processing of the graft released intraepithelial and lamina propria lymphocytes from it. The sample was ileum tissue, taken around 350 days after transplant. These TCRs come from a human patient who received an intestinal transplant, so some T cells may come from the graft donor.

The genes are TRBV2 and TRBJ1-4; D is unresolved. V dropped 2 bases and J dropped 0 bases, with 10 bases sitting between them. The CDR3 is 16 amino acids. Germline V lookup: CDR1 SNHLY, CDR2 FYNNEI. The CDR3 protein is CASSEPRVATNEKLFF. As DNA, the CDR3 is TGTGCCAGCAGTGAACCCAGAGTTGCAACTAATGAAAAACTGTTTTTT.

The V and J genes are TRBV11-3 and TRBJ2-7; D is ambiguous. From germline, CDR1 is SGHNT and CDR2 YENEEA. Trimming took 3 bases from V and 1 from J, leaving 10 bases between them. The CDR3 is 14 residues long. The CDR3 sequence: CASSFRAPSYEQYF. CDR3 coding DNA: TGTGCCAGCAGCTTCCGGGCTCCATCCTACGAGCAGTACTTC. The complete variable domain, with remaining parts taken from reference TRBV11-3 and TRBJ2-7, reads EAGVVQSPRYKIIEKKQPVAFWCNPISGHNTLYWYLQNLGQGPELLIRYENEEAVDDSQLPKDRFSAERLKGVDSTLKIQPAELGDSAVYLCASSFRAPSYEQYFGPGTRLTVT.

The V gene is TRBV6-4, the J gene TRBJ1-1, with unresolved D. Germline CDR1 reads MRHNA; CDR2 reads SNTAGT. V gave up 2 bases and J gave up 6 bases, with 13 bases separating them. The CDR3 covers 14 residues. The chain's CDR3 is CASSDGKGSPEAFF. CDR3 bases: TGTGCCAGCAGTGACGGTAAAGGGAGCCCTGAAGCTTTCTTT.

The gene calls are TRBV27 and TRBJ1-4; perhaps TRBD1 as D (5 bases). Per germline, CDR1 MNHEY and CDR2 SMNVEV (reference sequence). V was pared by 1 base and J by 8 bases, with 11 bases between. This CDR3 region has 14 residues. The CDR3 nucleotides read TGTGCCAGCAGTTTATTAGGGGCCGGAGAAAAACTGTTTTTT. Its protein product is CASSLLGAGEKLFF. The full variable domain, in which reference TRBV27 and TRBJ1-4 provide the parts outside the CDR3, is EAQVTQNPRYLITVTGKKLTVTCSQNMNHEYMSWYRQDPGLGLRQIYYSMNVEVTDKGDVPEGYKVSRKEKRNFPLILESPSPNQTSLYFCASSLLGAGEKLFFGSGTQLSVL.

The J gene is TRBJ2-5, the V gene TRBV10-2, with a weak D call TRBD1 (6 bases). With 0 bases removed from V and 2 bases from J, the gap between germline ends came to 16 bases. The CDR3 totals 17 residues. Germline values: CDR1 WSHSY, CDR2 SAAADI. Written as DNA, the CDR3 is TGCGCCAGCAGTGAGTCCGGAAGGGGGTTTGATCAAGAGACCCAGTACTTC. This sequence encodes CASSESGRGFDQETQYF.

The V gene is TRBV10-2, the J gene TRBJ1-4; possibly TRBD1 for D (5 bases). Deletions cut 0 bases from V and 6 bases from J, with 17 bases between. The CDR3 is 17 amino acids. The germline gives CDR1 WSHSY, CDR2 SAAADI. The CDR3: CASSESIRQTVDEKLFF. The CDR3, as DNA: TGCGCCAGCAGTGAGTCGATTCGCCAGACAGTAGATGAAAAACTGTTTTTT.

V gene TRBV11-1 combines with J gene TRBJ2-5; 8 nucleotides line up with TRBD1. The tail of the sequence fits TRBJ2-7 better, so the J call may be wrong. This CDR3 has 15 residues. Per germline, CDR1 SGHAT and CDR2 FQDESV (reference sequence). The chain's CDR3 is CASSSPGQGAYEQYF. The CDR3 DNA follows: TGTGCCAGCAGCTCGCCCGGACAGGGCGCTTACGAGCAGTACTTC.

V usage is TRBV11-1 and J usage is TRBJ2-7, with TRBD2 identical over 8 bases. CDR3 length equals 14 residues. With V trimmed by 5 bases and J by 0 bases, 3 bases remained unmatched. Germline V gene sequence: CDR1 SGHAT, CDR2 FQDESV (reference sequence). The DNA of the CDR3 is TGTGCCAGCAGCCGGGGGGGAAGCTCCTACGAGCAGTACTTC. Residues: CASSRGGSSYEQYF.

This clone was counted only a few times. The chain uses TRBV4-2 and TRBJ2-7; D is perhaps TRBD1 or TRBD2 (5 bases each). Trimming took off 0 bases at V and 8 bases at J, with 14 bases between the two ends. Per the germline V gene, CDR1 is LGHNA and CDR2 is YNFKEQ. The CDR3 consists of 14 residues. CDR3 bases: TGTGCCAGCAGCCAAGAGTCTAGCAGGGATAAGCAGTACTTC. Translation gives CASSQESSRDKQYF.

This clone was counted only a few times. The chain uses TRBV21-1 and TRBJ2-2; the table's D call TRBD2 went unverified against the DNA. TRBV21-1 is assigned pseudogene status. The CDR3 extends over 13 amino acids. The CDR3 here is CASSKEEGVELFF. The CDR3 region has the DNA TGTGCCAGCAGCAAAGAAGAGGGAGTAGAGCTGTTTTTT.